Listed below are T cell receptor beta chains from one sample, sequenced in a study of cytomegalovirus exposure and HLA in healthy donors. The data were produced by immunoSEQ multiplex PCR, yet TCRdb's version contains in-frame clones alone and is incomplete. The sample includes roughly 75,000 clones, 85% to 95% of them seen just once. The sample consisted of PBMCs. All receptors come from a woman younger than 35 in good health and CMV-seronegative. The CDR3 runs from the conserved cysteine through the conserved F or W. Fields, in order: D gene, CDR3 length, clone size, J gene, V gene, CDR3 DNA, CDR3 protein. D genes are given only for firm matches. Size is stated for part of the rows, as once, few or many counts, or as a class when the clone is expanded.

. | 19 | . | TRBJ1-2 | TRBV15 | TGTGCCACCAGCAGAGATTTCCCTGGCCACGGGGCGGGGGGCTATGGCTACACCTTC | CATSRDFPGHGAGGYGYTF
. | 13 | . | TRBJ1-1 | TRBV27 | TGTGCCAGCAGCCTGGGACAGAACACTGAAGCTTTCTTT | CASSLGQNTEAFF
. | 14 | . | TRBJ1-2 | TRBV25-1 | TGTGCCAGCAGTGGAAGACAGAACTACTATGGCTACACCTTC | CASSGRQNYYGYTF
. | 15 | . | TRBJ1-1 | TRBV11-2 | TGTGCCAGCAGCCCCTGGGGCATTTTTGGCACTGAAGCTTTCTTT | CASSPWGIFGTEAFF
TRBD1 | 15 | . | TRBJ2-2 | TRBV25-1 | TGTGCCAGCAGTGAGGACAGGGGGATGGTGGGGGAGCTGTTTTTT | CASSEDRGMVGELFF
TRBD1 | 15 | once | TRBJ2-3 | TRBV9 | TGTGCCAGCAGCGGCCGGGACAGGGGGTTTGATACGCAGTATTTT | CASSGRDRGFDTQYF
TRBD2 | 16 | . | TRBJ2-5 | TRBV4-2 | TGTGCCAGCAGCCAAGATAGGGACGGGGGGAGAGAGACCCAGTACTTC | CASSQDRDGGRETQYF
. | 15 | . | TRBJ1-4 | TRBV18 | TGTGCCAGCTCACCCCGAAGCGGGTGGAATGAAAAACTGTTTTTT | CASSPRSGWNEKLFF
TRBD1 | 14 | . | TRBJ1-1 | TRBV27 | TGTGCCAGCAGTCCACACAGGGGGAACACTGAAGCTTTCTTT | CASSPHRGNTEAFF
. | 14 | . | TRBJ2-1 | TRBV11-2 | TGTGCCAGCAGCCCATGGGGCGGGGGCGATGAGCAGTTCTTC | CASSPWGGGDEQFF
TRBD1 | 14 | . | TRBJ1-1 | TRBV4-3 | TGCGCCAGCAGCCACGGACAGGGGGCGGTTGAAGCTTTCTTT | CASSHGQGAVEAFF
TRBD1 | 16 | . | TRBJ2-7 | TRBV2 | TGTGCCAGCAGTGAGCGAAACAGGGGGCTGGTGTACGAGCAGTACTTC | CASSERNRGLVYEQYF
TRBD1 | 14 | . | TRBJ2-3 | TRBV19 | TGTGCCAGTAGCCCAAGGACAGGAAGAGATACGCAGTATTTT | CASSPRTGRDTQYF
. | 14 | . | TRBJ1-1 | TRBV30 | TGTGCCTGGAGTGTTCGTAGGACTACCACTGAAGCTTTCTTT | CAWSVRRTTTEAFF
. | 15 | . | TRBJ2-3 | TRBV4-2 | TGTGCCAGCAGCCAAGGCTCCGCAGGGCTTGATACGCAGTATTTT | CASSQGSAGLDTQYF
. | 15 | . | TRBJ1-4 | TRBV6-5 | TGTGCCAGCAGTTACTCGGGGAGGGCTAATGAAAAACTGTTTTTT | CASSYSGRANEKLFF
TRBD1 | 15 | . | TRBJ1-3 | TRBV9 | TGTGCCAGCAGCCCCCGCGGGACAGGGGGAAACACCATATATTTT | CASSPRGTGGNTIYF
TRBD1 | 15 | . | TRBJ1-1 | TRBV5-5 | TGTGCCAGCAGCGAAAGGGACAGGTTAGACACTGAAGCTTTCTTT | CASSERDRLDTEAFF
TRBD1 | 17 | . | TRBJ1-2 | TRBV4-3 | TGCGCCAGCAGCCAAGATTTTGGGACAGGGTACTTCTATGGCTACACCTTC | CASSQDFGTGYFYGYTF
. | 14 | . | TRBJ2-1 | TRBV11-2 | TGTGCCAGCAGCTTACCCCGAAGGGGCAATGAGCAGTTCTTC | CASSLPRRGNEQFF
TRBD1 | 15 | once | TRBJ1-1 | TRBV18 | TGTGCCAGCTCACCACCGACAGGGGAGTATACTGAAGCTTTCTTT | CASSPPTGEYTEAFF
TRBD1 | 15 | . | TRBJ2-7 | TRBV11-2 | TGTGCCAGCAGCCCGGGACAGGGAAAAAGCTACGAGCAGTACTTC | CASSPGQGKSYEQYF
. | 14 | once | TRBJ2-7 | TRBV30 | TGCGCCTGGAGGTTGGGCAGGGAAAGCGACGAGCAGTACTTC | CAWRLGRESDEQYF